These 2 T cell receptor beta chains share one sample of origin, sequenced in a study of blood T cells in healthy people across ages. Alongside a J-beta primer mix, a sample-barcoded 5' primer served in a second PCR lasting about 7 to 12 cycles. MiXCR, run by TCRdb on the 5' RACE reads, gives a single entry per CDR3 protein. The sample consists of some 1.5 million distinct CDR3 sequences, 28% of them appearing once. The sequenced sample was blood. The origin of the receptors is a woman aged 25 to 39 in good health.

The table lists this clonotype with many counts. The chain carries TRBV12-3 or TRBV12-4 and TRBJ1-6, with no clear D. Trimming stripped 5 bases from V and 8 bases from J, with 13 bases between. The CDR3 consists of 14 residues. The CDR3 loop is CASSGQDRDSPLHF. The CDR3 DNA is TGTGCCAGCAGTGGCCAAGACCGGGATTCACCCCTCCACTTT.

The chain links TRBV19 to TRBJ2-1; 7 bases line up with TRBD2. The ends lost 0 bases at V and 9 bases at J; junction bases unmatched: 14. This CDR3 is built from 17 residues. Looked up from germline, CDR1 is LNHDA and CDR2 is SQIVND (reference sequence). CDR3 nucleotide sequence: TGTGCCAGTAGTATAGATCAGGGTCGACTAGCCGACAGTGAGCAGTTCTTC. Residues: CASSIDQGRLADSEQFF.